A selection of T cell receptor beta chains follows, all from one sample in a study of T cells in localized non-small cell lung cancer. TCRdb keeps only in-frame clones here, not all; method: immunoSEQ multiplex PCR. Seen here are about 5,900 clones, roughly 23% observed once, and the top ten hold approximately 9.8%. Sequencing was performed on lung tumor tissue, taken before any cancer treatment. The receptor source for this set is a female donor over 55 with stage I lung adenocarcinoma. Each CDR3 is given without its conserved first and last residue.

V gene,J gene,CDR3 protein
TRBV5-1,TRBJ1-1,ASSLTGVVTEAF
TRBV11-3,TRBJ2-1,ASRLSGSSSYNEQF
TRBV6-8,TRBJ2-1,ASSPRTRAGNEQF
TRBV19,TRBJ2-2,ASSLTGWTGELF
TRBV11-3,TRBJ1-1,ASSLEREVNTEAF
TRBV9,TRBJ2-6,ASSPPGRSSGANVLT
TRBV10-3,TRBJ1-1,AISESGKANTEAF
TRBV6-8,TRBJ2-7,AVRGGVYDEQY
TRBV19,TRBJ2-7,ASSIRQDYEQY
TRBV29-1,TRBJ2-1,SVDSGTGHNNEQF
TRBV11-3,TRBJ1-1,ASSGSGGLTEAF
TRBV7-8,TRBJ2-7,ASSPRQSYEQY
TRBV28,TRBJ2-2,ASISAGQGGGELF
TRBV29-1,TRBJ2-1,SVDLAGAIEQF
TRBV28,TRBJ2-1,ASSLRANEQF
TRBV19,TRBJ2-5,ASSQGAQETQY
TRBV11-3,TRBJ1-2,ASSNGQGASGYT